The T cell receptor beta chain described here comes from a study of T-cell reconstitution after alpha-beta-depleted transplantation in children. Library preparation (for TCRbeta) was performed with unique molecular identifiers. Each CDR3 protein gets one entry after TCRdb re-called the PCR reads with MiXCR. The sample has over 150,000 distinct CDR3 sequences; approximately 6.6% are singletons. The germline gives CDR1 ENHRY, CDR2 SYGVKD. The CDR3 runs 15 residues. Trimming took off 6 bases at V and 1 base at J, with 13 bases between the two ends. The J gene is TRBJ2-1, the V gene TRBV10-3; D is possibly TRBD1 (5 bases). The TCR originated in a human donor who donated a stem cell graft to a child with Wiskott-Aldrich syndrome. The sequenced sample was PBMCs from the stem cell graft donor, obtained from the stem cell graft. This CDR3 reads CAISPSTESYNEQFF. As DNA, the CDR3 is TGTGCCATCAGCCCCTCGACAGAGTCCTACAATGAGCAGTTCTTC.